These 18 T cell receptor beta chains were all obtained from the same sample, sequenced in a study of T cells in localized non-small cell lung cancer. The repertoire was sequenced with immunoSEQ multiplex PCR; TCRdb's copy has only in-frame clones and lacks some. The table includes 45,000 to 50,000 clones, around 87% detected once. This material consisted of PBMCs, taken before any cancer treatment. The receptors derive from a man aged 40 to 70 with stage II lung adenocarcinoma.

V and J are TRBV5-1 and TRBJ2-1; tentative D call: TRBD1 (5 bases). The CDR3 extends over 13 amino acids. Germline V CDR1 and CDR2: SGHRS, YFSETQ. V was shortened by 0 bases and J by 7 bases, with 8 bases between the two germline ends. The CDR3 is CASSLGGWNEQFF. In DNA form, the CDR3 reads TGCGCCAGCAGCTTGGGGGGCTGGAATGAGCAGTTCTTC.

The rearrangement links TRBV4-1 to TRBJ1-5, with D perhaps TRBD1 (6 bases). Between the trimmed V and J ends, which lost 3 bases and 7 bases, there was a span of 19 bases. This CDR3 contains 16 residues. Germline V gene data show CDR1 as MGHRA and CDR2 as YSYEKL. CDR3 DNA sequence: TGCGCCAGCAGCCACGAGTGGGCAGGGGAGGGACAGCCCCAGCATTTT. Protein sequence: CASSHEWAGEGQPQHF.

The chain employs TRBV15 and TRBJ2-5, with D maybe TRBD1 (6 bases). This CDR3 is 16 amino acids long. Per the germline V gene, CDR1 is LNHNV and CDR2 is YYDKDF (reference sequence). Deletions cut 2 bases from V and 0 bases from J, with 13 bases between. For the CDR3, the DNA is TGTGCCACCAGCAGAAACGGACAGTCGTACCAAGAGACCCAGTACTTC. Its translation is CATSRNGQSYQETQYF.

The V call is TRBV7-2, the J call TRBJ2-7, with unresolved D. Per the germline V gene, CDR1 is SGHTA and CDR2 is FQGNSA. The CDR3 is 13 amino acids. Trimming shortened V by 3 bases and J by 0 bases, and 6 bases separated the two germline ends. The CDR3 region is CASSLPGSYEQYV. The CDR3 DNA follows: TGTGCCAGCAGCTTGCCAGGCTCCTACGAGCAGTACGTC.

CDR3 DNA sequence: TGTGCCAGCAGTTTACGACAGTCCCTTGTAGCTTTCTTT. Translating gives CASSLRQSLVAFF. This sequence joins TRBV27 and TRBJ1-1; the D gene is possibly TRBD1 (5 bases). CDR1 is MNHEY and CDR2 is SMNVEV in the germline V gene (reference sequence). This CDR3 region has 13 residues. With 2 bases removed from V and 10 bases from J, the gap between germline ends came to 14 bases.

This chain uses TRBV7-9 with TRBJ2-4; 7 bases fit TRBD1. The CDR3 sequence is 13 residues long. Germline V gene sequence: CDR1 SEHNR, CDR2 FQNEAQ (reference sequence). The V segment lost 5 bases and the J segment 6 bases; nucleotides outside the gene matches: 4. The CDR3 region has the DNA TGTGCCAGCAGCCCAGGGACAGCAAACATTCAGTACTTC. It is translated as CASSPGTANIQYF.

The chain employs TRBV2 and TRBJ1-3; no definite D call. Between the trimmed V and J ends, which lost 6 bases and 0 bases, there was a span of 6 bases. CDR3 length equals 13 residues. Germline V gene sequence: CDR1 SNHLY, CDR2 FYNNEI. This chain's CDR3 is CASSLYSGNTIYF. DNA for the CDR3: TGTGCCAGCAGCCTTTACTCTGGAAACACCATATATTTT.

As regards this clone: This same CDR3 is encoded by further DNA sequences in the sample. The chain is built from TRBV6-7 and TRBJ2-7; D call uncertain. TRBV6-7 is annotated as an ORF whose role is uncertain. The CDR3 extends over 15 amino acids. V lost 5 bases and J 2 bases, leaving 16 bases between the germline ends. As DNA, the CDR3 is TGTGCCAGCAGTGAATGGACCCAAGGCCCCTACGAGCAGTACGTC. Its translation: CASSEWTQGPYEQYV.

This chain joins TRBV2 and TRBJ2-7, with TRBD1 matching 7 bases. This CDR3 comprises 14 residues. Trimming at V came to 5 bases and at J to 1 base, leaving 5 bases not matched to a gene. Germline CDR1 and CDR2: SNHLY and FYNNEI. CDR3 in DNA: TGTGCCAGCAGTTTGGGACAGCTATCCTACGAGCAGTACTTC. As protein: CASSLGQLSYEQYF. Together with reference TRBV2 and TRBJ2-7, the CDR3 gives the full variable domain: EPEVTQTPSHQVTQMGQEVILRCVPISNHLYFYWYRQILGQKVEFLVSFYNNEISEKSEIFDDQFSVERPDGSNFTLKIRSTKLEDSAMYFCASSLGQLSYEQYFGPGTRLTVT.

This rearrangement joins TRBV6-5 to TRBJ2-7; 7 bases are shared with TRBD2. Per germline, CDR1 MNHEY and CDR2 SVGAGI. The CDR3 is 16 amino acids. The ends lost 2 bases at V and 0 bases at J; junction bases unmatched: 7. CDR3 DNA: TGTGCCAGCAGTTACCGAGGAGCGGGGTTCTCCTACGAGCAGTACTTC. Protein: CASSYRGAGFSYEQYF.

The chain has TRBV6-1 and TRBJ1-1, with D possibly being TRBD1 (6 bases). The CDR3 loop spans 14 amino acids. The germline gives CDR1 MNHNS, CDR2 SASEGT. Deletions cut 5 bases from V and 5 bases from J, with 15 bases between. The CDR3 sequence: CASSPTGEVTEAFF. The CDR3 DNA sequence: TGTGCCAGCAGTCCGACAGGAGAGGTGACTGAAGCTTTCTTT.

The chain uses TRBV30 and TRBJ2-4, with TRBD1 as a possible D gene (6 bases). The CDR3 totals 14 residues. Germline CDR1 and CDR2: GTSNPN and SVGIG (reference sequence). The CDR3 loop reads CGAWDTSAKNIQYF. Written as DNA, the CDR3 is TGTGGGGCTTGGGACACTTCGGCCAAAAACATTCAGTACTTC. Based on the CDR3 plus reference TRBV30 and TRBJ2-4, the full variable domain is SQTIHQWPATLVQPVGSPLSLECTVEGTSNPNLYWYRQAAGRGLQLLFYSVGIGQISSEVPQNLSASRPQDRQFILSSKKLLLSDSGFYLCGAWDTSAKNIQYFGAGTRLSVL.

V usage is TRBV7-6 and J usage is TRBJ2-5; no definite D call. From germline, CDR1 is SGHVS and CDR2 FNYEAQ. The CDR3 is made up of 12 amino acids. The V and J ends lost 2 bases and 1 base respectively, with 2 bases between them. The CDR3 here is CASSLPQETQYF. The CDR3 coding sequence is TGTGCCAGCAGCTTACCCCAAGAGACCCAGTACTTC. The whole variable domain, remainder taken from reference TRBV7-6 and TRBJ2-5, is GAGVSQSPRYKVTKRGQDVALRCDPISGHVSLYWYRQALGQGPEFLTYFNYEAQQDKSGLPNDRFSAERPEGSISTLTIQRTEQRDSAMYRCASSLPQETQYFGPGTRLLVL.

This clone turned up a few times. The identical CDR3 is also encoded by other nucleotide sequences in the sample. This rearrangement joins TRBV6-1 to TRBJ1-6; TRBD1 aligns across 7 bases. Trimming cost V 5 bases and J 5 bases; bases outside gene matches: 3. The CDR3 runs to 14 residues. The germline V gene has CDR1 MNHNS and CDR2 SASEGT. CDR3 in DNA: TGTGCCAGCAGTACGGGACAGCATAATTCACCCCTCCACTTT. Its protein is CASSTGQHNSPLHF.

The V call is TRBV5-1, the J call TRBJ1-2; 7 nucleotides agree with TRBD1. The germline V gene has CDR1 SGHRS and CDR2 YFSETQ. The CDR3 totals 17 residues. The junction had 17 bases not matched to a gene; V was cut back by 1 base and J by 8 bases. CDR3 loop: CASSLMVSATGDRGYTF. CDR3 bases: TGCGCCAGCAGCTTGATGGTTTCGGCTACAGGGGATCGGGGCTACACCTTC.

The chain joins TRBV27 to TRBJ1-2; D is perhaps TRBD1 (6 bases). Looked up from germline, CDR1 is MNHEY and CDR2 is SMNVEV (reference sequence). The germline V and J ends were trimmed by 2 bases and 3 bases, with 7 bases remaining between them. The CDR3 runs 13 residues. Here the CDR3 reads CASSLQGYYGYTF. The CDR3 coding sequence is TGTGCCAGCAGTTTACAGGGGTACTATGGCTACACCTTC.

The genes are TRBV9 and TRBJ2-3; no reliable D call. The CDR3 consists of 16 residues. CDR1 is SGDLS and CDR2 is YYNGEE in the germline V gene. V was shortened by 0 bases and J by 1 base, with 12 bases between the two germline ends. The CDR3 bases are TGTGCCAGCAGCGTAGATGGTGGAGACGGCACAGATACGCAGTATTTT. Amino acid sequence: CASSVDGGDGTDTQYF.

This clone was seen only once. The V gene is TRBV19, the J gene TRBJ1-1; D possibly corresponds to TRBD1 (6 bases). The CDR3 has 14 amino acids. Trimming took off 3 bases at V and 3 bases at J, with 11 bases between the two ends. Germline CDR1 and CDR2: LNHDA and SQIVND (reference sequence). The chain's CDR3 is CASSILGQDTEAFF. Here the CDR3 DNA reads TGTGCCAGTAGTATTTTGGGACAAGACACTGAAGCTTTCTTT.